The T cell receptor beta chain under discussion was sequenced for a study of T cell clonotyping in hematopoietic cell transplantation. Profiling relied on immunoSEQ multiplex PCR, and the TCRdb table lists in-frame clones only, not all of them. The data hold about 12,000 clones, with roughly 80% observed a single time. Germline V gene sequence: CDR1 MDHEN, CDR2 SYDVKM. This CDR3 contains 15 residues. V lost 5 bases and J 1 base, leaving 13 bases between the germline ends. J is TRBJ2-3 and V is TRBV28; D perhaps matches TRBD2 (6 bases). This TCR was recovered from a female patient in her thirties or forties who had an allogeneic stem cell transplant from a related donor, so T cells may come from the graft donor. Some clones in this sample may be carry-over from other donors' samples. The sequencing here drew on PBMCs, taken 100 days after allogeneic stem cell transplant. The chain's CDR3 is CASSPMASGTDTQYF. Here the CDR3 DNA reads TGTGCCAGCAGTCCCATGGCTAGCGGCACAGATACGCAGTATTTT.